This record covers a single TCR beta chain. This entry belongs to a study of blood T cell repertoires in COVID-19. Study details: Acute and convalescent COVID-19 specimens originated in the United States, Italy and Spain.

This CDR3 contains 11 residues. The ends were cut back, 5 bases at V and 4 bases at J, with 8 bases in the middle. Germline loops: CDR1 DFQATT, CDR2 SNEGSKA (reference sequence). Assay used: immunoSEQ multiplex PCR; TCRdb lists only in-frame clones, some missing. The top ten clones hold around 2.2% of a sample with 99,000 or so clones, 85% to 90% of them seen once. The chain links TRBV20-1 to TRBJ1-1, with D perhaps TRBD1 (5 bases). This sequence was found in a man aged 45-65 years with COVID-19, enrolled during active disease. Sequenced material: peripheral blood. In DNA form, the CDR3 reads TGCAGTGCTGGGGGGAGCACTGAAGCTTTCTTT. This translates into CSAGGSTEAFF.